The 30 T cell receptor beta chains listed next were all sequenced from one sample in a study of blood T cell repertoires in COVID-19. Libraries were prepared by immunoSEQ multiplex PCR; TCRdb keeps only in-frame clonotypes and omits some of them. The sample carries around 260,000 clones, around 87% recorded once. Sequencing used peripheral blood. The receptors come from a woman aged 45-60 years with acute or convalescent COVID-19.

There are a few counts of this clone. The rearrangement links TRBV9 to TRBJ1-3; perhaps TRBD1 as D (5 bases). The germline CDR1 and CDR2 sequences are SGDLS and YYNGEE. The CDR3 consists of 16 residues. V shed 0 bases and J shed 3 bases, with 13 bases lying between them. The CDR3 sequence is CASSVGGPTRGNTIYF. CDR3 bases: TGTGCCAGCAGCGTAGGGGGCCCTACCCGTGGAAACACCATATATTTT.

CDR3 sequence reads: CASNPRVLTDTQYF. CDR3 bases: TGTGCCAGCAATCCCAGGGTGCTCACAGATACGCAGTATTTT. The chain joins TRBV2 to TRBJ2-3, with D perhaps matching TRBD1 (5 bases). CDR1 SNHLY and CDR2 FYNNEI come from the germline V gene. The CDR3 runs to 14 residues. The ends were cut back, 7 bases at V and 2 bases at J, with 13 bases in the middle.

This clone was found a few times. The J gene is TRBJ1-6, the V gene TRBV5-4, with D maybe TRBD1 (5 bases). Trimming stripped 0 bases from V and 7 bases from J, with 11 bases between. CDR1 and CDR2 (germline): SGHNT, YYREEE (reference sequence). There are 15 residues in the CDR3. CDR3 sequence: CASSLGARVNSPLHF. In nucleotides, the CDR3 is TGTGCCAGCAGCTTGGGCGCCAGGGTCAATTCACCCCTCCACTTT.

This clone was counted once. The J gene is TRBJ2-1, the V gene TRBV6-1; TRBD1 is a possible D gene (6 bases). V was cut by 6 bases and J by 0 bases, with 12 bases left in between. The CDR3 covers 15 residues. Germline V gene data show CDR1 as MNHNS and CDR2 as SASEGT. CDR3: CASRGQVSSYNEQFF. The CDR3 nucleotides read TGTGCCAGCAGGGGACAAGTAAGCTCCTACAATGAGCAGTTCTTC.

This clone appeared a single time. The chain couples TRBV27 to TRBJ2-7; a weak D match, TRBD2 (6 bases). CDR1 MNHEY and CDR2 SMNVEV come from the germline V gene (reference sequence). The CDR3 sequence is 14 residues long. Trimming took off 1 base at V and 2 bases at J, with 9 bases between the two ends. Here the CDR3 reads CASSLWDSTYEQYF. In DNA form, the CDR3 reads TGTGCCAGCAGTTTATGGGACTCAACCTACGAGCAGTACTTC.

The chain has TRBV7-3 and TRBJ1-1; 8 positions agree with TRBD1. This CDR3 spans 14 amino acids. The V gene's germline CDR1 is SGHTA and CDR2 FQGTGA. The V gene end was trimmed by 6 bases and the J gene end by 3 bases; junction bases not matched to a gene: 6. The CDR3 region has the DNA TGTGCCAGCAGTCCGACAGGGGCGGACACTGAAGCTTTCTTT. Translated, it gives CASSPTGADTEAFF.

V usage is TRBV6-5 and J usage is TRBJ2-7; possible D gene TRBD2, 6 bases. The CDR3 length is 14 residues. V dropped 2 bases and J dropped 3 bases, with 11 bases sitting between them. In germline, CDR1 is MNHEY, CDR2 SVGAGI. The CDR3 region has the DNA TGTGCCAGCAGTTACGAACGGGGGAACTACGAGCAGTACTTC. It specifies CASSYERGNYEQYF.

This rearrangement joins TRBV6-2 or TRBV6-3 to TRBJ2-7; D is possibly TRBD1 (6 bases). The germline CDR1 and CDR2 sequences are MNHEY and SVGEGT. V was shortened by 2 bases and J by 4 bases, with 21 bases between the two germline ends. The CDR3 contains 17 residues. CDR3 loop: CASSYSISLGQGYEQYF. The CDR3, as DNA: TGTGCCAGCAGTTACAGCATCTCCTTGGGCCAGGGGTACGAGCAGTACTTC.

J is TRBJ2-2 and V is TRBV28; unclear D gene. Trimming cost V 7 bases and J 0 bases, with 9 bases left between them. The CDR3 loop spans 14 amino acids. Germline values: CDR1 MDHEN, CDR2 SYDVKM. The CDR3 DNA reads as TGTGCCAGCACCCTCTTATCGAACACCGGGGAGCTGTTTTTT. Amino acids: CASTLLSNTGELFF.

The CDR3 DNA follows: TGTGCCAGCAGCTTAGAAGCAGGGGGAGAAAATTCACCCCTCCACTTT. It translates to CASSLEAGGENSPLHF. This sequence joins TRBV7-2 and TRBJ1-6; TRBD1 agrees at 7 bases. V was clipped by 1 base and J by 7 bases; unmatched bases: 7. Per germline, CDR1 SGHTA and CDR2 FQGNSA. This CDR3 is 16 amino acids long. The entire variable domain, with the rest obtained from reference TRBV7-2 and TRBJ1-6, is as follows: GAGVSQSPSNKVTEKGKDVELRCDPISGHTALYWYRQSLGQGLEFLIYFQGNSAPDKSGLPSDRFSAERTGGSVSTLTIQRTQQEDSAVYLCASSLEAGGENSPLHFGNGTRLTVT.

The V and J genes are TRBV6-2 or TRBV6-3 and TRBJ2-5, with 11 nucleotides matching TRBD2. V lost 0 bases and J lost 7; bases outside the gene matches: 13. Germline V gene data show CDR1 as MNHEY and CDR2 as SVGEGT. The CDR3 sequence is 18 residues long. The CDR3 sequence is CASSYSRLAGGRGGTQYF. CDR3 DNA sequence: TGTGCCAGCAGTTACTCGAGGCTAGCGGGAGGCCGAGGAGGGACCCAGTACTTC.

Here the CDR3 reads CASSLPGNYGYTF. The CDR3 DNA reads TGTGCCAGCAGCTTACCAGGAAACTATGGCTACACCTTC. The chain is built from TRBV7-9 and TRBJ1-2; unclear D gene. This CDR3 spans 13 amino acids. Germline CDR1 is SEHNR and CDR2 is FQNEAQ (reference sequence). The germline V and J ends were trimmed by 2 bases and 2 bases, with 6 bases remaining between them.

V gene TRBV24-1 combines with J gene TRBJ2-7; possibly TRBD1 for D (5 bases). Germline lookup yields CDR1 KGHDR and CDR2 SFDVKD. This CDR3 is built from 14 residues. Between the trimmed V and J ends, which lost 1 base and 6 bases, there was a span of 12 bases. In DNA, the CDR3 is TGTGCCACCAGTGATTTTTTAGTTAGGGGCGAGCAGTACTTC. This sequence encodes CATSDFLVRGEQYF.

This clone came up once. This chain links TRBV28 with TRBJ1-2; D not certain. CDR3 length: 10 residues. Trimming stripped 5 bases from V and 5 bases from J, with 3 bases between. Germline V gene lookup returns CDR1 MDHEN and CDR2 SYDVKM. This CDR3 is CASSLYGYTF. CDR3 in DNA: TGTGCCAGCAGTCTATATGGCTACACCTTC.

The sample holds a few counts of this clone. The chain employs TRBV5-4 and TRBJ2-7, with D unclear. The germline CDR1 and CDR2 sequences are SGHNT and YYREEE (reference sequence). The V end lost 0 bases, the J end lost 5 bases, and 15 bases lay between the germline ends. The CDR3 is 15 amino acids. The CDR3, as DNA: TGTGCCAGCAGCTTGGTACGAGGCCCGGTCAACGAGCAGTACTTC. It translates to CASSLVRGPVNEQYF.

The chain joins TRBV19 to TRBJ1-4; D gene ambiguous. The CDR3 consists of 15 residues. Germline CDR1 reads LNHDA; CDR2 reads SQIVND (reference sequence). V was pared by 5 bases and J by 0 bases, with 10 bases between. The CDR3 loop is CASSLSEATNEKLFF. The CDR3 DNA reads TGTGCCAGTAGTTTGTCAGAAGCAACTAATGAAAAACTGTTTTTT.

The chain carries TRBV14 and TRBJ2-7; D may be TRBD1 (5 bases). This CDR3 comprises 16 residues. Trimming cost V 0 bases and J 0 bases, with 12 bases left between them. Germline CDR1 and CDR2: SGHDN and FVKESK. For the CDR3, the DNA is TGTGCCAGCAGCCAAGAAAGGGGCAGGAGCTCCTACGAGCAGTACTTC. Translation gives CASSQERGRSSYEQYF.

This chain connects TRBV3-1 (or the pseudogene TRBV3-2) to TRBJ1-2, with 7 positions matching TRBD1. CDR1 is LGHDT, CDR2 YNNKEL, per germline (reference sequence). J was trimmed by 5 bases and V by 7 bases; bases with no gene match: 22. The CDR3 runs 18 residues. CDR3 sequence reads: CASNVGGWQGGTLYGYTF. Here the CDR3 DNA reads TGTGCCAGCAACGTTGGGGGATGGCAGGGGGGAACCTTATATGGCTACACCTTC.

V is TRBV11-3 and J is TRBJ2-2, with TRBD2 identical over 7 bases. Per germline, CDR1 SGHNT and CDR2 YENEEA. V lost 5 bases to trimming and J lost 6 bases; unmatched junction nucleotides: 6. The length of the CDR3 is 14 residues. This CDR3 is CASSTMGGAGELFF. The DNA of the CDR3 is TGTGCCAGCAGCACCATGGGGGGGGCCGGGGAGCTGTTTTTT.

The rearrangement uses TRBV28 and TRBJ1-2; D is ambiguous. Germline values: CDR1 MDHEN, CDR2 SYDVKM. This CDR3 is 15 amino acids long. Trimming removed 2 bases at V and 0 bases at J, with 10 bases between. CDR3 DNA: TGTGCCAGCAGTTTACTACAGACCGCTAACTATGGCTACACCTTC. It encodes CASSLLQTANYGYTF.

This chain uses TRBV19 with TRBJ2-4; 7 bases agree with TRBD1. Germline loops: CDR1 LNHDA, CDR2 SQIVND (reference sequence). V shed 6 bases, J shed 0 bases, and the junction held 5 bases outside the gene matches. The CDR3 has 15 amino acids. CDR3 loop: CASRPQGVAKNIQYF. CDR3 sequence (DNA): TGTGCCAGTAGACCCCAGGGGGTAGCCAAAAACATTCAGTACTTC.

The rearrangement joins TRBV18 to TRBJ2-5, with TRBD2 matching over 8 bases. J gave up 2 bases and V 4 bases, and 6 bases lay outside the gene matches. The CDR3 runs 15 residues. CDR1 KGHSH and CDR2 LQKENI come from the germline V gene. The CDR3 nucleotides read TGTGCCAGCTCACTAGAGACTAGCGCTCAAGAGACCCAGTACTTC. Amino acids: CASSLETSAQETQYF.

This clone was detected once. The chain joins TRBV10-3 to TRBJ2-7, with no clear D. The germline CDR1 and CDR2 sequences are ENHRY and SYGVKD. The CDR3 has 13 residues. The V gene lost 7 bases and the J gene lost 2 bases, with 12 bases spanning the gap. The CDR3 reads CAITEQPPYEQYF. Here the CDR3 DNA reads TGTGCCATCACTGAACAACCCCCCTACGAGCAGTACTTC.

V is TRBV27 and J is TRBJ1-1; D unresolved. Germline values: CDR1 MNHEY, CDR2 SMNVEV (reference sequence). V lost 4 bases, J lost 11 bases, and 17 bases lay in between. The CDR3 covers 13 residues. The CDR3 region is CASSSTAGRYAFF. In DNA form, the CDR3 reads TGTGCCAGCAGTTCCACCGCGGGCAGGTATGCTTTCTTT.

The CDR3 nucleotides read TGTGCCAGCAGTTTACGGGGAGCTAGCTCCTACAATGAGCAGTTCTTC. Translating it yields CASSLRGASSYNEQFF. The V gene is TRBV27, the J gene TRBJ2-1; maybe TRBD2 (5 bases). With 2 bases removed from V and 0 bases from J, the gap between germline ends came to 11 bases. This CDR3 has 16 residues. The germline CDR1 and CDR2 sequences are MNHEY and SMNVEV (reference sequence).

The chain is built from TRBV2 and TRBJ2-1; 10 bases fit TRBD2. V was pared by 3 bases and J by 10 bases, with 9 bases of the junction left unmatched. CDR3 length: 15 amino acids. Germline loops: CDR1 SNHLY, CDR2 FYNNEI. CDR3 amino acids: CASSDRASGRWEQFF. DNA for the CDR3: TGTGCCAGCAGTGACCGGGCTAGCGGGAGATGGGAGCAGTTCTTC.

The chain links TRBV7-8 to TRBJ1-5; D is uncertain. Germline V lookup: CDR1 SGHVS, CDR2 FQNEAQ. The ends were cut back, 2 bases at V and 1 base at J, with 6 bases in the middle. The CDR3 is 14 residues long. The CDR3 sequence is CASSLWLSNQPQHF. The CDR3 DNA is TGTGCCAGCAGCTTATGGCTCAGCAATCAGCCCCAGCATTTT.

This sequence joins TRBV24-1 and TRBJ2-2, with D possibly being TRBD2 (7 bases). CDR3 size: 17 residues. From germline, CDR1 is KGHDR and CDR2 SFDVKD. V was trimmed by 5 bases and J by 3 bases, leaving 18 bases between them. CDR3 nucleotide sequence: TGTGCCACCAGTGCCGTAGGGGGGAGGGCCGACACCGGGGAGCTGTTTTTT. Encoded protein: CATSAVGGRADTGELFF.

The V gene is TRBV18, the J gene TRBJ1-2, with a tentative D call TRBD1 (6 bases). The ends were cut back, 3 bases at V and 7 bases at J, with 12 bases in the middle. The CDR3 is 13 amino acids. Germline loops: CDR1 KGHSH, CDR2 LQKENI. The CDR3 bases are TGTGCCAGCTCACCGGGGGGGGCCCGTGGCTACACCTTC. Amino acid sequence: CASSPGGARGYTF.

The chain combines TRBV27 with TRBJ2-3; 9 nucleotides line up with TRBD2. The germline gives CDR1 MNHEY, CDR2 SMNVEV (reference sequence). Germline trimming cut 3 bases from V and 4 bases from J; bases unmatched to any gene: 8. This CDR3 is built from 16 residues. The CDR3 DNA is TGTGCCAGCAGTTTGGTTAGCGGGAGTGGCGCAGATACGCAGTATTTT. It yields the protein CASSLVSGSGADTQYF.